This T cell receptor (beta chain) was profiled in a study of immune evolution from preneoplasia to lung adenocarcinoma. Using immunoSEQ multiplex PCR, the repertoire was profiled, and TCRdb retains in-frame clones only, with some absent. The sample contains 5,000 or so clones, roughly 86% of which appear only once. V lost 0 bases, J lost 0 bases, and 12 bases lay in between. Germline V gives CDR1 SGHTS, CDR2 YDEGEE. This CDR3 is built from 17 residues. This chain joins TRBV5-8 and TRBJ1-4; possible D gene TRBD1, 5 bases. The sample was FFPE lung adenocarcinoma in situ tissue. The receptor's source is a person between 65 and 79 years old with lung adenocarcinoma. CDR3 amino acids: CASSLGLRDATNEKLFF. In nucleotides, the CDR3 is TGTGCCAGCAGCTTGGGTTTAAGGGACGCAACTAATGAAAAACTGTTTTTT. Variable domain in full (rest from reference TRBV5-8 and TRBJ1-4): EAGVTQSPTHLIKTRGQQATLRCSPISGHTSVYWYQQALGLGLQFLLWYDEGEERNRGNFPPRFSGRQFPNYSSELNVNALELEDSALYLCASSLGLRDATNEKLFFGSGTQLSVL.